Each of the 18 T cell receptor beta chains below was sequenced from the same sample in a study of early T cells in non-severe SARS-CoV-2 infection. TCRdb passed the 5' RACE reads through MiXCR, listing each CDR3 protein once. The sample has about 44,000 distinct CDR3 sequences; under 30% are singletons. The sample was whole blood, taken at baseline. Receptors originate from an adult who was a healthcare worker with PCR-confirmed SARS-CoV-2 infection or an uninfected control (not recorded which).

The chain is built from TRBV2 and TRBJ2-5; D is perhaps TRBD1 (6 bases). The ends were cut back, 5 bases at V and 4 bases at J, with 14 bases in the middle. CDR1 SNHLY and CDR2 FYNNEI come from the germline V gene. The CDR3 spans 14 residues. The CDR3 is CASSIPGQTETQYF. The CDR3 DNA is TGTGCCAGCAGTATCCCCGGACAGACAGAGACCCAGTACTTC.

The V gene is TRBV19, the J gene TRBJ2-3, with 7 bases matching TRBD1. CDR3 length equals 14 residues. Trimming took 5 bases from V and 10 from J; bases not matched to a gene: 12. Germline V gene data show CDR1 as LNHDA and CDR2 as SQIVND (reference sequence). The DNA of the CDR3 is TGTGCCAGTAGTTCCACCCCGGGACAGACCTCGCAGTATTTT. Protein: CASSSTPGQTSQYF.

In this sample, this clonotype turned up a few times. The chain recombines TRBV3-1 with TRBJ1-5; D perhaps matches TRBD1 (5 bases). V lost 4 bases and J 3 bases, leaving 13 bases between the germline ends. The CDR3 spans 15 residues. Germline V gene data show CDR1 as LGHDT and CDR2 as YNNKEL (reference sequence). CDR3 nucleotides: TGTGCCAGCAGCCCCCTCCGAGGGGACAATCAGCCCCAGCATTTT. It encodes CASSPLRGDNQPQHF.

The rearrangement uses TRBV5-1 and TRBJ1-1; D is undetermined. Trimming removed 2 bases from V and 4 bases from J, with 12 bases in between. Germline V CDR1 and CDR2: SGHRS, YFSETQ. The CDR3 length is 14 residues. Here the CDR3 reads CASSFTDRGTEAFF. DNA of the CDR3: TGCGCCAGCAGCTTTACTGACCGGGGCACTGAAGCTTTCTTT.

This clonotype showed up just a few times. The V and J genes are TRBV6-2 or TRBV6-3 and TRBJ1-5; 7 bases are a match to TRBD1. Unmatched junction bases numbered 9, after V lost 2 bases and J lost 11 bases. Germline V gene data show CDR1 as MNHEY and CDR2 as SVGEGT. The CDR3 consists of 14 residues. The CDR3, as DNA: TGTGCCAGCAGTTACCCCCAGGGGGGCCAAGCCCAGCATTTT. Translated: CASSYPQGGQAQHF.

This clonotype showed up just a few times. CDR3 sequence (DNA): TGTGCCAGCACTTCTGGGACAGGGGACACCGGGGAGCTGTTTTTT. Translating it yields CASTSGTGDTGELFF. V usage is TRBV27 and J usage is TRBJ2-2, with 10 bases fitting TRBD1. Trimming at V came to 7 bases and at J to 3 bases, leaving 5 bases not matched to a gene. Germline assignment: CDR1 MNHEY and CDR2 SMNVEV (reference sequence). The CDR3 runs 15 residues.

The chain joins TRBV3-1 to TRBJ1-2; 8 bases fit TRBD1. The ends lost 2 bases at V and 8 bases at J; junction bases unmatched: 7. CDR1 is LGHDT and CDR2 is YNNKEL in the germline V gene (reference sequence). This CDR3 is built from 14 residues. In nucleotides, the CDR3 is TGTGCCAGCAGCCAACGAGACAGGGGCAGCGGCTACACCTTC. It specifies CASSQRDRGSGYTF.

In this sample, this clonotype turned up a few times. The germline gene is not matched at one end of the junction; a read error may be the cause. The chain joins TRBV7-7 to TRBJ2-2; weak D call: TRBD2 (5 bases). The CDR3 sequence is 17 residues long. Germline CDR1 is SSHAT and CDR2 is FNYEAQ (reference sequence). The CDR3 protein is CASSPREVSANTGELFF. The CDR3 DNA reads as TGTGCTAGCAGCCCCCGGGAAGTTTCGGCGAACACCGGGGAGCTGTTTTTT.

This clonotype was found a few times. CDR3 sequence: CASSPGANQPQHF. In nucleotides, the CDR3 is TGTGCCAGCTCCCCAGGGGCAAATCAGCCCCAGCATTTT. The V gene is TRBV18, the J gene TRBJ1-5, with D possibly TRBD1 on 6 matching bases. This CDR3 comprises 13 residues. Germline V gene data show CDR1 as KGHSH and CDR2 as LQKENI. Trimming left V 6 bases short and J 4 bases short, with 10 bases between.

This clonotype has more than one count but fewer than ten. This rearrangement joins TRBV6-5 to TRBJ1-5; D gene ambiguous. Looked up from germline, CDR1 is MNHEY and CDR2 is SVGAGI. V was trimmed by 5 bases and J by 2 bases, leaving 7 bases between them. The CDR3 contains 13 residues. The CDR3 reads CASSGSGNQPQHF. The CDR3 nucleotides are TGTGCCAGCAGTGGATCGGGCAATCAGCCCCAGCATTTT.

This rearrangement joins TRBV21-1 to TRBJ1-4; the listed D gene, TRBD1, was not tested against the DNA. TRBV21-1 is given as a pseudogene. This CDR3 has 13 amino acids. CDR3 loop: CASSETGYEKLFF. The CDR3 DNA follows: TGTGCCAGCAGCGAGACAGGATATGAAAAACTGTTTTTT.

The chain combines TRBV15 with TRBJ1-4; D ambiguous. The CDR3 contains 13 residues. The V end lost 1 base, the J end lost 7 bases, and 7 bases lay between the germline ends. CDR1 is LNHNV, CDR2 YYDKDF, per germline (reference sequence). For the CDR3, the DNA is TGTGCCACCAGCAGAGGGACCAGTGAAAAACTGTTTTTT. It encodes CATSRGTSEKLFF.

This clonotype was counted only a few times. J is TRBJ1-1 and V is TRBV7-2; no reliable D call. Germline values: CDR1 SGHTA, CDR2 FQGNSA. The V end lost 3 bases, the J end lost 0 bases, and 11 bases lay between the germline ends. The CDR3 totals 15 residues. DNA for the CDR3: TGTGCCAGCAGCTTTCGACGGGGAGTGAACACTGAAGCTTTCTTT. Translating gives CASSFRRGVNTEAFF.

V usage is TRBV20-1 and J usage is TRBJ2-7, with D unresolved. This CDR3 has 11 residues. Trimming removed 6 bases at V and 5 bases at J, with 11 bases between. Germline V lookup: CDR1 DFQATT, CDR2 SNEGSKA (reference sequence). The CDR3 DNA reads TGCAGTGCCGAGTGGGGTCACGAGCAGTACTTC. It encodes CSAEWGHEQYF.

This clonotype was detected only a few times. This chain joins TRBV29-1 and TRBJ2-1, with a weak D call TRBD1 (5 bases). The CDR3 covers 14 residues. Trimming took off 6 bases at V and 3 bases at J, with 15 bases between the two ends. The germline V gene encodes CDR1 SQVTM and CDR2 ANQGSEA. DNA of the CDR3: TGCAGCGTCGTAGACGACAGTAGCTACAATGAGCAGTTCTTC. The encoded protein is CSVVDDSSYNEQFF.

V usage is TRBV4-3 and J usage is TRBJ1-4, with D unresolved. The V gene lost 0 bases and the J gene lost 5 bases, with 7 bases spanning the gap. CDR1 LGHNA and CDR2 YSLEER come from the germline V gene. This CDR3 has 14 residues. Here the CDR3 DNA reads TGCGCCAGCAGCCAAGACAGCAGGAATGAAAAACTGTTTTTT. The encoded protein is CASSQDSRNEKLFF.

The genes are TRBV20-1 and TRBJ1-2, with a tentative D call TRBD1 (6 bases). The CDR3 contains 14 residues. Germline V gene sequence: CDR1 DFQATT, CDR2 SNEGSKA (reference sequence). V gave up 6 bases and J gave up 4 bases, with 18 bases separating them. The CDR3: CSASDPGAAYGYTF. The DNA for the CDR3 is TGCAGTGCATCGGATCCGGGGGCCGCCTATGGCTACACCTTC.

The V and J genes are TRBV7-9 and TRBJ2-7, with D possibly TRBD2 on 5 matching bases. Germline values: CDR1 SEHNR, CDR2 FQNEAQ (reference sequence). There are 14 residues in the CDR3. Trimming took off 0 bases at V and 4 bases at J, with 10 bases between the two ends. Here the CDR3 reads CASSLAGLSYEQYF. CDR3 coding DNA: TGTGCCAGCAGCTTAGCAGGACTGTCTTACGAGCAGTACTTC.